The clone carrying this T cell receptor beta chain appeared a few times. The data originate from a study of cytomegalovirus exposure and HLA in healthy donors. Germline V CDR1 and CDR2: MNHEY, SVGAGI. The CDR3 length is 15 residues. Trimming took 6 bases from V and 2 from J; bases not matched to a gene: 7. Primers: 60 Vbeta forward and 13 Jbeta reverse. Data came from immunoSEQ multiplex PCR; TCRdb stores just in-frame clones and leaves some out. The table includes about 110,000 clones, around 78% detected once. This receptor was obtained from a man aged 25-40 years in good health and CMV-seronegative. Sequenced input: PBMCs. The chain is built from TRBV6-5 and TRBJ2-7; 10 bases map to TRBD2. The CDR3 DNA sequence: TGTGCCAGCAGACCGCCACTAGCGGGGACCTACGAGCAGTACTTC. Protein: CASRPPLAGTYEQYF.